The sequence of this T cell receptor (beta chain) was determined in a study of shared clonotypes between healthy human individuals. Assay used: immunoSEQ multiplex PCR; TCRdb lists only in-frame clones, some missing. This table has about a million clones, about 80% appearing once. The CDR3 sequence is 19 residues long. Looked up from germline, CDR1 is LGHNA and CDR2 is YSLEER. The V end lost 0 bases, the J end lost 0 bases, and 18 bases lay between the germline ends. The source is a man between 18 and 29 years old in good health. J is TRBJ2-4 and V is TRBV4-3; D remains unclear. Sequences were obtained from memory CD4+ T cells sorted from blood. Subset given: CD45RA-negative fraction. The CDR3 DNA sequence: TGCGCCAGCAGCCAAGATCGGACCCAGGTCTTTATAGCCAAAAACATTCAGTACTTC. Translated: CASSQDRTQVFIAKNIQYF.